One T cell receptor beta chain is described in this entry. Its antigen is undetermined. The junction shows a germline mismatch at one end, possibly a read error. This sample stems from a study of T-cell reconstitution after alpha-beta-depleted transplantation in children. The V gene's germline CDR1 is LGHDT and CDR2 YNNKEL (reference sequence). This CDR3 has 14 residues. TCRbeta library preparation incorporated unique molecular identifiers. A single record per CDR3 protein comes from TCRdb applying MiXCR to the PCR reads. The profile shows 250,000 to 400,000 distinct CDR3 sequences, roughly 25% of them singletons. Points from the study as a whole: At one year after transplant, newly produced T cells mostly accounted for T-cell counts and diversity.

The TCR sequence derives from a male patient aged 10 to 17 who had a stem cell transplant for acute lymphoblastic leukemia, so the T cells may come from the graft donor. Sequencing used PBMCs, mostly from graft donor cells, obtained 180 days after TCRalphabeta/CD19-depleted stem cell transplant. The chain combines TRBV3-1 with TRBJ1-2, with a tentative D call TRBD1 (6 bases). DNA for the CDR3: TGTGCCAGCAACCAACCGGGGGGCGCTGATGGCTACACCTTC. Translated: CASNQPGGADGYTF.